This T cell receptor beta chain was retrieved from a study of blood T cell repertoires in COVID-19. Study-level information: The United States, Italy and Spain were the sources of the acute and convalescent COVID-19 samples. The analysed material was cDNA or gDNA that came from T cells, B-cell-depleted T cells, or PBMCs.

Germline lookup yields CDR1 SGHNT and CDR2 YENEEA. CDR3 length: 14 amino acids. V lost 3 bases, J lost 7 bases, and 12 bases lay in between. Sequencing was performed with immunoSEQ multiplex PCR; in TCRdb, only in-frame clones are kept and a portion is missing. This table holds about 170,000 clones, roughly 86% found once. The gene calls are TRBV11-3 and TRBJ2-2, with D perhaps matching TRBD2 (5 bases). This TCR came from a man aged 50-59 years with active or convalescent COVID-19. Sequencing was done on a sample of peripheral blood. The CDR3 DNA reads TGTGCCAGCAGCTTTGCACCGGGGAGCGGGGAGCTGTTTTTT. Its translation is CASSFAPGSGELFF.